These 4 T cell receptor beta chains were sequenced from one sample in a study of T cell repertoires in cytomegalovirus infection. One entry per CDR3 protein results from TCRdb running MiXCR on the reads. The sample lists roughly 320,000 distinct CDR3 sequences, roughly a tenth occurring once. The source material was PBMCs. All receptors derive from a human donor in good health (CMV status not recorded). Some clones in this sample may be carry-over from other donors' samples.

A word on this clonotype: A much bigger clone sits one base away, suggesting this may be a read error. The gene calls are TRBV6-5 and TRBJ1-1, with D maybe TRBD1 (5 bases). The CDR3 is 15 amino acids. Germline-derived CDR1 and CDR2 are MNHEY and SVGAGI. The CDR3 region has the DNA TGTGCCAGCAGTTACCCGACAGCTGGGAACACTGAAGCTCTCTTT. Protein product: CASSYPTAGNTEALF.

This clonotype appeared many times. The V and J genes are TRBV7-3 and TRBJ2-3; D uncertain. This CDR3 has 13 amino acids. The germline V gene encodes CDR1 SGHTA and CDR2 FQGTGA. Trimming removed 5 bases at V and 0 bases at J, with 6 bases between. The CDR3 spells CASSLLSTDTQYF. CDR3 bases: TGTGCCAGCAGCCTCCTCAGCACAGATACGCAGTATTTT.

This clonotype was detected ten times or more. The rearrangement joins TRBV28 to TRBJ1-3; a weak D match, TRBD1 (5 bases). CDR3 length equals 15 residues. CDR1 is MDHEN, CDR2 SYDVKM, per germline. Trimming removed 5 bases at V and 4 bases at J, with 15 bases between. CDR3: CASSGGGAGGNTIYF. CDR3 sequence (DNA): TGTGCCAGCAGTGGAGGCGGGGCAGGAGGAAACACCATATATTTT.

This clonotype was recorded many times. The chain employs TRBV4-1 and TRBJ2-7; possibly TRBD2 for D (7 bases). The CDR3 length is 16 residues. The germline CDR1 and CDR2 sequences are MGHRA and YSYEKL. The V end was cut by 4 bases, the J end by 0 bases, with 16 bases between. CDR3 DNA: TGCGCCAGCAGCCTTCAAGGGAGGGGGAGCTCCTACGAGCAGTACTTC. This sequence encodes CASSLQGRGSSYEQYF.